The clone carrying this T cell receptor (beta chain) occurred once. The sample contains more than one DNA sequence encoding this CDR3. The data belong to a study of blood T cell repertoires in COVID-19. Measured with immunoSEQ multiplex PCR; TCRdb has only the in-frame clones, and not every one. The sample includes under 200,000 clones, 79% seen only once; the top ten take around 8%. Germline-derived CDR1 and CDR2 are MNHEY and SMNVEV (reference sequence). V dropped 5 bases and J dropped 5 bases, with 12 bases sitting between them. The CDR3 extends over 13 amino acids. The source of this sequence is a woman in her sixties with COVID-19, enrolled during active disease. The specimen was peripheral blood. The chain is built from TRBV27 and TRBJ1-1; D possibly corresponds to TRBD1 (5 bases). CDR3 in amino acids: CASSLRGGTEAFF. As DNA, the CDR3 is TGTGCCAGCAGTCTTCGGGGGGGGACTGAAGCTTTCTTT.